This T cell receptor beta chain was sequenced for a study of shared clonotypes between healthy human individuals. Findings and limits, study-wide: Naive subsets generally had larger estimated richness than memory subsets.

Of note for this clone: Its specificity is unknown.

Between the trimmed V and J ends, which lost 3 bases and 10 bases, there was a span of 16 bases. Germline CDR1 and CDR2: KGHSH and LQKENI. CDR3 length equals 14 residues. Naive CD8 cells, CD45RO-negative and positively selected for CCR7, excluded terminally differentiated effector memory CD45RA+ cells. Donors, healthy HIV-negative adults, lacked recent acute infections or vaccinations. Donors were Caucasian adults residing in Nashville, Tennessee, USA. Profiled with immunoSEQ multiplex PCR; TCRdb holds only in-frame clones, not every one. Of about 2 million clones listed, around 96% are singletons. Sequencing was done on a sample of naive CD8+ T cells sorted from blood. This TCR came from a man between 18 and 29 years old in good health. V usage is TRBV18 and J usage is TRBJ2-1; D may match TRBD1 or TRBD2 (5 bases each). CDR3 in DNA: TGTGCCAGCTCACCCTCGGGGCCCGACGGGGAGCAGTTCTTC. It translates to CASSPSGPDGEQFF.